This entry is about one T cell receptor beta chain. What it binds is not known. This record belongs to a study of CD4 T cells in relation to SARS-CoV-2 and coronaviruses. Study-wide points: No crossreactivity against non-spike viral proteins was tested here. Samples before the pandemic and after infection were not matched within any donor. According to naive versus memory sequencing, detected responses are memory recall, not newly primed.

Unexposed donor CD4+ T cells date from about 2011-2018, before the COVID-19 pandemic. Naive and memory CD4+ T cells were separated from cryopreserved PBMCs. J gave up 3 bases and V 5 bases, and 9 bases lay outside the gene matches. The CDR3 runs to 16 residues. Looked up from germline, CDR1 is MNHEY and CDR2 is SMNVEV (reference sequence). TCRdb keeps only in-frame clones here, not all; method: immunoSEQ multiplex PCR. The sample records about 64,000 clones, approximately 94% being singletons. The sequenced material came from naive CD4+ T cells from PBMCs. Noted subset: naive CD4+ T cells isolated by negative enrichment. The chain combines TRBV27 with TRBJ2-1, with 8 positions matching TRBD2. The TCR sequence derives from a human donor in good health. CDR3 DNA sequence: TGTGCCAGCAGTACACAGCCGGGACTAGTCTACAATGAGCAGTTCTTC. Amino acid sequence: CASSTQPGLVYNEQFF.